This record covers a single TCR beta chain. Its antigen is as yet unknown. Germline assignment: CDR1 SGHNT and CDR2 YYREEE (reference sequence). The CDR3 is 13 amino acids. The germline V and J ends were trimmed by 9 bases and 2 bases, with 13 bases remaining between them. Reverse transcription used roughly 0.45 to 1 ug RNA and random hexamers. A multiplex approach, immunoSEQ multiplex PCR, amplified TCR beta CDR3 across 54 Vbeta and 13 Jbeta. TCRdb used MiXCR to reprocess the immunoSEQ multiplex PCR reads, holding one entry per CDR3 protein. The sample records some 150,000 distinct CDR3 sequences, roughly 95% being singletons. The entry originates in a study of CD8 T cells in Susac syndrome. General observations from the study: It was acknowledged in the study that the number of individuals who were included in its TCR sequencing and HLA analysis was relatively small.

This chain connects TRBV5-4 to TRBJ2-3; D is undetermined. Sequenced: CD4+ T cells from PBMCs. The source is a human donor with Susac syndrome. The CDR3: CANSQGATDTQYF. CDR3 nucleotides: TGTGCCAACAGTCAAGGTGCCACAGATACGCAGTATTTT.